These T cell receptor beta chains were read from a single sample in a study of shared clonotypes between healthy human individuals. Data came from immunoSEQ multiplex PCR; TCRdb stores just in-frame clones and leaves some out. Of about 1.5 million clones listed, around 98% were seen once; the top ten hold 0.45%. The sample taken for sequencing was naive CD4+ T cells sorted from blood. The receptors here all came from a young man in good health. Both conserved end residues are part of each CDR3. D genes are given only for firm matches. A clone size is listed for some rows: how often the clone was seen (once, few, many), or a class if it is expanded.

TRBJ2-7 TRBV2 . . CASSERWENSYEQYF TGTGCCAGCAGTGAAAGGTGGGAGAACTCCTACGAGCAGTACTTC
TRBJ2-1 TRBV11-3 . . CASSPGGNEQFF TGTGCCAGCAGCCCCGGAGGTAATGAGCAGTTCTTC
TRBJ2-2 TRBV29-1 TRBD2 . CSVAGLAGVTGELFF TGCAGCGTTGCAGGACTAGCGGGAGTTACCGGGGAGCTGTTTTTT
TRBJ1-1 TRBV5-1 . . CASSLTGGDTEAFF TGCGCCAGCAGCTTGACCGGGGGAGATACTGAAGCTTTCTTT
TRBJ2-1 TRBV19 TRBD2 . CASSIDKAGTSGTYNEQFF TGTGCCAGTAGTATAGATAAGGCCGGGACTAGCGGTACTTACAATGAGCAGTTCTTC
TRBJ1-5 TRBV7-8 . . CASSLETRGRFSNQPQHF TGTGCCAGCAGCTTAGAGACCAGGGGACGTTTTAGCAATCAGCCCCAGCATTTT
TRBJ2-5 TRBV7-8 . . CASSYPRGTQYF TGTGCCAGCAGCTACCCCCGGGGAACCCAGTACTTC
TRBJ2-7 TRBV13 . . CASSSSSTYEQYF TGTGCCAGCAGCTCCAGTAGTACCTACGAGCAGTACTTC
TRBJ2-2 TRBV29-1 . . CSVEDGRGADGELFF TGCAGCGTTGAAGATGGCCGGGGGGCGGACGGGGAGCTGTTTTTT
TRBJ2-1 TRBV6-6 . . CATGGVGEQFF TGTGCCACCGGGGGTGTGGGTGAGCAGTTCTTC
TRBJ2-3 TRBV28 . . CASSIGTIDTQYF TGTGCCAGCAGCATAGGAACGATAGATACGCAGTATTTT
TRBJ2-3 TRBV5-4 . . CASSSQLAPTDTQYF TGTGCCAGCAGCTCCCAACTAGCCCCGACAGATACGCAGTATTTT
TRBJ2-2 TRBV28 TRBD1 . CASGSTGGHTGELFF TGTGCCAGCGGATCTACAGGGGGGCACACCGGGGAGCTGTTTTTT
TRBJ2-1 TRBV7-6 . . CASSLGGGEQFF TGTGCCAGCAGCTTAGGAGGTGGTGAGCAGTTCTTC
TRBJ2-7 TRBV27 . . CASSLRPQPSLYEQYF TGTGCCAGCAGTTTAAGACCCCAGCCCTCTCTCTACGAGCAGTACTTC
TRBJ1-2 TRBV6-5 TRBD1 . CASSYKRQGGSYGYTF TGTGCCAGCAGTTACAAGCGACAGGGTGGCAGCTATGGCTACACCTTC
TRBJ2-3 TRBV7-9 . . CASSRGARETVDTQYF TGTGCCAGCAGCCGGGGTGCCAGGGAGACTGTCGATACGCAGTATTTT
TRBJ2-7 TRBV6-1 . once CASSEGRLDGEQYF TGTGCCAGCAGTGAAGGCCGACTAGACGGCGAGCAGTACTTC
TRBJ1-3 TRBV9 . . CASSVEGVSGNTIYF TGTGCCAGCAGCGTAGAGGGAGTCTCTGGAAACACCATATATTTT
TRBJ1-5 TRBV19 . . CASRTAIRSNQPQHF TGTGCCAGTAGAACCGCGATCCGTAGCAATCAGCCCCAGCATTTT
TRBJ2-7 TRBV7-9 . . CASSLAPGEQYF TGTGCCAGCAGCTTAGCGCCTGGGGAGCAGTACTTC
TRBJ2-5 TRBV6-5 . . CASSWVQQETQYF TGTGCCAGCAGTTGGGTACAGCAAGAGACCCAGTACTTC
TRBJ1-4 TRBV5-8 . . CASGLGSSHEKLFF TGTGCCAGCGGATTGGGCAGTAGCCATGAAAAACTGTTTTTT
TRBJ2-2 TRBV11-2 . . CASSFLFTRGGELFF TGTGCCAGCAGCTTTCTTTTTACGCGGGGCGGGGAGCTGTTTTTT
TRBJ2-7 TRBV19 TRBD1 . CASSPIPGTVAYEQYF TGTGCCAGTAGTCCTATACCCGGGACAGTAGCCTACGAGCAGTACTTC
TRBJ2-1 TRBV5-1 . . CASSASSDNEQFF TGCGCCAGCAGCGCCTCTAGCGACAATGAGCAGTTCTTC
TRBJ2-7 TRBV19 . . CASSRLLGGFHEQYF TGTGCCAGTAGCCGTCTTCTAGGAGGCTTCCACGAGCAGTACTTC
TRBJ2-7 TRBV5-4 TRBD2 . CASSLGLAGSYEQYF TGTGCCAGCAGCTTGGGACTAGCGGGGTCCTACGAGCAGTACTTC
TRBJ2-7 TRBV5-1 TRBD2 . CASSKGTSASYEQYF TGCGCCAGCAGCAAGGGGACTAGCGCCTCCTACGAGCAGTACTTC
TRBJ2-2 TRBV27 TRBD2 . CASSFAGGPNTGELFF TGTGCCAGCAGTTTCGCGGGGGGCCCTAACACCGGGGAGCTGTTTTTT
TRBJ2-7 TRBV7-2 TRBD1 . CASSRQGVGEQYF TGTGCCAGCAGCAGACAGGGGGTAGGTGAGCAGTACTTC
TRBJ1-5 TRBV28 . . CASFHGMRTQPQHF TGTGCCAGCTTCCACGGGATGAGGACACAGCCCCAGCATTTT
TRBJ2-5 TRBV30 . . CAWSVSETQYF TGTGCCTGGAGTGTGTCGGAGACCCAGTACTTC
TRBJ2-5 TRBV11-3 TRBD1 . CASSSDRGQETQYF TGTGCCAGCAGCTCAGACAGGGGGCAAGAGACCCAGTACTTC
TRBJ2-7 TRBV14 . . CASSQEGAYEQYF TGTGCCAGCAGCCAAGAAGGCGCTTACGAGCAGTACTTC
TRBJ2-2 TRBV19 TRBD2 once CASNRPRAGGPMAGELFF TGTGCCAGCAACCGTCCTCGGGCGGGAGGGCCTATGGCCGGGGAGCTGTTTTTT
TRBJ1-5 TRBV29-1 . once CSAGESPNQPQHF TGCAGCGCTGGGGAGTCCCCCAATCAGCCCCAGCATTTT